These 2 T cell receptor beta chains originate from one sample sequenced in a study of blood T cell repertoires in COVID-19. Only in-frame clones appear in the TCRdb table, and some are missing; sequencing was by immunoSEQ multiplex PCR. The sample consists of roughly 140,000 clones, approximately 88% of them appearing once. The sample was PBMCs or T cells enriched from blood (not recorded which). These receptors all stem from a woman aged 25 to 39 with acute COVID-19.

The V and J genes are TRBV19 and TRBJ1-5; D is unresolved. The V end lost 2 bases, the J end lost 6 bases, and 23 bases lay between the germline ends. The CDR3 consists of 18 residues. Germline lookup yields CDR1 LNHDA and CDR2 SQIVND (reference sequence). The CDR3 here is CASSISPATSAKFQPQHF. DNA for the CDR3: TGTGCCAGTAGTATAAGCCCCGCCACTTCCGCCAAGTTTCAGCCCCAGCATTTT.

The chain links TRBV19 to TRBJ2-4; D is undetermined. The CDR3 sequence is 14 residues long. V was clipped by 1 base and J by 6 bases, with 10 bases between them. Looked up from germline, CDR1 is LNHDA and CDR2 is SQIVND (reference sequence). This CDR3 is CASSIGGGRNIQYF. In DNA, the CDR3 is TGTGCCAGTAGTATAGGCGGTGGCAGAAACATTCAGTACTTC.